The 26 T cell receptor beta chains below all came from one sample that was sequenced in a study of blood T cell repertoires in COVID-19. Repertoires were generated with immunoSEQ multiplex PCR, while TCRdb's copy carries only in-frame clones and drops some. Of about 190,000 clones listed, around 84% are singletons. Sequencing was done on a sample of peripheral blood. These TCRs come from a human donor in a cohort sampled during active COVID-19.

This sequence joins TRBV19 and TRBJ2-1; the match to TRBD2 covers 8 bases. Germline-derived CDR1 and CDR2 are LNHDA and SQIVND (reference sequence). CDR3 length: 14 residues. J lost 8 bases, V lost 3 bases, and 6 bases had no gene match. Here the CDR3 DNA reads TGTGCCAGTAGTATGCTGACTAGCGTTCATGAGCAGTTCTTC. Protein sequence: CASSMLTSVHEQFF.

This clone was seen a few times. The J gene is TRBJ2-1, the V gene TRBV5-1; 9 nucleotides align to TRBD2. CDR3 length: 16 residues. V dropped 0 bases and J dropped 7; count of bases not matched to a gene: 8. Germline assignment: CDR1 SGHRS and CDR2 YFSETQ. The CDR3 reads CASSLVGSGSYNEQFF. The CDR3 bases are TGCGCCAGCAGCTTGGTCGGTAGCGGGAGTTATAATGAGCAGTTCTTC. Together with reference TRBV5-1 and TRBJ2-1, the CDR3 gives the full variable domain: KAGVTQTPRYLIKTRGQQVTLSCSPISGHRSVSWYQQTPGQGLQFLFEYFSETQRNKGNFPGRFSGRQFSNSRSEMNVSTLELGDSALYLCASSLVGSGSYNEQFFGPGTRLTVL.

The V and J genes are TRBV5-6 and TRBJ2-7; a possible D gene is TRBD1 (6 bases). This CDR3 comprises 15 residues. V was cut by 4 bases and J by 0 bases, with 14 bases left in between. From germline, CDR1 is SGHDT and CDR2 YYEEEE. CDR3 DNA sequence: TGTGCCAGCAGCCCCTCCGGACAGTACTCCTACGAGCAGTACGTC. It specifies CASSPSGQYSYEQYV.

The chain links TRBV5-1 to TRBJ1-1; TRBD1 matches at 9 bases. V was pared by 5 bases and J by 1 base, with 6 bases of the junction left unmatched. There are 15 residues in the CDR3. The germline gives CDR1 SGHRS, CDR2 YFSETQ. This chain's CDR3 is CASRGQGERNTEAFF. The CDR3 coding sequence is TGCGCCAGCAGGGGACAGGGTGAACGGAACACTGAAGCTTTCTTT.

V gene TRBV7-2 combines with J gene TRBJ1-1; TRBD1 aligns across 8 bases. The CDR3 loop spans 14 amino acids. V lost 6 bases, J lost 5 bases, and 8 bases stayed unmatched. Germline assignment: CDR1 SGHTA and CDR2 FQGNSA. The chain's CDR3 is CASRIQGESTEAFF. The CDR3 region has the DNA TGTGCCAGCAGGATACAGGGGGAGAGTACTGAAGCTTTCTTT.

This rearrangement joins TRBV2 to TRBJ2-6; D unclear. The CDR3 covers 14 residues. The V end was cut by 5 bases, the J end by 8 bases, with 13 bases between. Looked up from germline, CDR1 is SNHLY and CDR2 is FYNNEI. The CDR3, as DNA: TGTGCCAGCAGTAGGCTAGTTTCGTCCAACGTCCTGACTTTC. Amino acids: CASSRLVSSNVLTF.

The chain couples TRBV19 to TRBJ1-2, with 7 bases lining up with TRBD1. CDR3 size: 13 residues. Per the germline V gene, CDR1 is LNHDA and CDR2 is SQIVND (reference sequence). The V gene end was trimmed by 4 bases and the J gene end by 5 bases; junction bases not matched to a gene: 4. CDR3: CASSNTGEYGYTF. DNA of the CDR3: TGTGCCAGTAGTAATACAGGGGAGTATGGCTACACCTTC. Looking up the rest from reference TRBV19 and TRBJ1-2 gives the full variable domain: DGGITQSPKYLFRKEGQNVTLSCEQNLNHDAMYWYRQDPGQGLRLIYYSQIVNDFQKGDIAEGYSVSREKKESFPLTVTSAQKNPTAFYLCASSNTGEYGYTFGSGTRLTVV.

The chain is built from TRBV29-1 and TRBJ1-2; 7 positions agree with TRBD1. Germline CDR1 is SQVTM and CDR2 is ANQGSEA. This CDR3 region has 12 residues. In nucleotides, the CDR3 is TGCATCGGGGGAGGGGGCGCCTATGGCTACACCTTC. Residues: CIGGGGAYGYTF.

The V and J genes are TRBV7-3 and TRBJ1-2; 9 bases are a match to TRBD1. The CDR3 totals 13 residues. V lost 1 base to trimming and J lost 11 bases; unmatched junction nucleotides: 5. The germline V gene has CDR1 SGHTA and CDR2 FQGTGA. CDR3 DNA sequence: TGTGCCAGCAGCTTAATGGGACAGGGAGGGTACACCTTC. It specifies CASSLMGQGGYTF.

The genes are TRBV28 and TRBJ2-7; 11 bases map to TRBD1. V was pared by 6 bases and J by 2 bases, with 6 bases of the junction left unmatched. Germline V gene data show CDR1 as MDHEN and CDR2 as SYDVKM. The CDR3 consists of 15 residues. The CDR3 DNA reads as TGTGCCAGCAGGAGACTGGGACAGGGGGCCTACGAGCAGTACTTC. This gives the protein CASRRLGQGAYEQYF.

This chain uses TRBV9 with TRBJ2-3, with D possibly TRBD2 on 6 matching bases. Trimming removed 3 bases from V and 0 bases from J, with 8 bases in between. The CDR3 contains 14 residues. Germline-derived CDR1 and CDR2 are SGDLS and YYNGEE. CDR3 residues: CASSGLGSTDTQYF. In nucleotides, the CDR3 is TGTGCCAGCAGCGGACTAGGGAGCACAGATACGCAGTATTTT.

V is TRBV20-1 and J is TRBJ1-5, with a weak D call TRBD1 (5 bases). Trimming left V 5 bases short and J 9 bases short, with 8 bases between. Germline CDR1 and CDR2: DFQATT and SNEGSKA (reference sequence). This CDR3 is 10 amino acids long. The CDR3 DNA reads TGCAGTGCTCGGAGGGGGCCCCAGCATTTT. The encoded protein is CSARRGPQHF.

The rearrangement uses TRBV2 and TRBJ1-2; no clear D gene. Trimming pared 5 bases from V and 6 bases from J, leaving 13 bases between. Germline V gene data show CDR1 as SNHLY and CDR2 as FYNNEI. CDR3 length equals 13 residues. In nucleotides, the CDR3 is TGTGCCAGCAGTCCCCCGGGCGGGGATGGCTACACCTTC. It specifies CASSPPGGDGYTF.

The rearrangement links TRBV19 to TRBJ1-2; 9 bases align to TRBD1. J was trimmed by 8 bases and V by 3 bases; bases with no gene match: 10. Germline V gives CDR1 LNHDA, CDR2 SQIVND (reference sequence). CDR3 length: 15 residues. This CDR3 reads CASSMTPDRGRGYTF. The CDR3 DNA is TGTGCCAGTAGTATGACCCCGGACAGGGGTAGGGGCTACACCTTC.

The V call is TRBV3-1 (or the pseudogene TRBV3-2), the J call TRBJ1-5; D unresolved. The CDR3 has 12 residues. V dropped 3 bases and J dropped 4 bases, with 4 bases sitting between them. CDR1 LGHDT and CDR2 YNNKEL come from the germline V gene (reference sequence). The CDR3 region has the DNA TGTGCCAGCAGCCAGTCGAATCAGCCCCAGCATTTT. Its protein product is CASSQSNQPQHF.

This rearrangement joins TRBV10-3 to TRBJ1-3, with unresolved D. The V gene's germline CDR1 is ENHRY and CDR2 SYGVKD. Deletions cut 0 bases from V and 2 bases from J, with 8 bases between. CDR3 length: 15 residues. The CDR3 reads CAISESEVTGNTIYF. CDR3 coding DNA: TGTGCCATCAGTGAGTCTGAGGTTACTGGAAACACCATATATTTT.

In this sample, this clone turned up many times. CDR3: CASGTAYTGELFF. In nucleotides, the CDR3 is TGTGCCAGCGGGACAGCATACACCGGGGAGCTGTTTTTT. The chain employs TRBV28 and TRBJ2-2; 7 bases fit TRBD1. V lost 8 bases, J lost 3 bases, and 3 bases stayed unmatched. The length of the CDR3 is 13 residues. The germline V gene encodes CDR1 MDHEN and CDR2 SYDVKM.

The J gene is TRBJ2-7, the V gene TRBV23-1; 8 bases agree with TRBD1. TRBV23-1 is an ORF, and what it does is uncertain. Unmatched junction bases numbered 3, after V lost 4 bases and J lost 1 base. There are 14 residues in the CDR3. CDR3 sequence reads: CASSPDRASYEQYV. CDR3 bases: TGCGCCAGCAGTCCGGACAGGGCGTCCTACGAGCAGTACGTC.

V is TRBV3-1 (or the pseudogene TRBV3-2) and J is TRBJ2-5; the D is unclear. The CDR3 totals 19 residues. The germline gives CDR1 LGHDT, CDR2 YNNKEL (reference sequence). Between the trimmed V and J ends, which lost 0 bases and 0 bases, there was a span of 20 bases. CDR3 amino acids: CASSQDHYPILLHQETQYF. Written as DNA, the CDR3 is TGTGCCAGCAGCCAAGATCACTACCCCATTTTGCTCCACCAAGAGACCCAGTACTTC.

The chain has TRBV4-1 and TRBJ2-7, with D tentatively TRBD1 (6 bases). Germline CDR1 is MGHRA and CDR2 is YSYEKL. There are 15 residues in the CDR3. The V and J ends lost 2 bases and 3 bases respectively, with 14 bases between them. CDR3 coding DNA: TGCGCCAGCAGCCAACAACCAGGGGCGAGCTACGAGCAGTACTTC. Translating gives CASSQQPGASYEQYF.

The chain joins TRBV4-1 to TRBJ1-6; D is ambiguous. Germline V gene lookup returns CDR1 MGHRA and CDR2 YSYEKL. V was cut by 3 bases and J by 6 bases, with 15 bases left in between. The CDR3 is 16 residues long. CDR3 sequence: CASSQPLPPGNSPLHF. The CDR3 DNA sequence: TGCGCCAGCAGCCAGCCCCTACCGCCGGGTAATTCACCCCTCCACTTT.

The chain couples TRBV5-1 to TRBJ2-1, with 10 bases identical to TRBD2. Trimming removed 4 bases from V and 4 bases from J; junction bases left unmatched: 11. The length of the CDR3 is 17 residues. Germline V gene data show CDR1 as SGHRS and CDR2 as YFSETQ. The CDR3 sequence is CASSARTTSGIYNEQFF. CDR3 coding DNA: TGCGCCAGCAGCGCCAGGACCACTAGCGGGATATACAATGAGCAGTTCTTC.

This sequence joins TRBV5-6 and TRBJ1-1; 8 nucleotides align to TRBD1. Trimming cost V 4 bases and J 5 bases; bases outside gene matches: 16. Germline loops: CDR1 SGHDT, CDR2 YYEEEE. The CDR3 is 17 residues long. The CDR3, as DNA: TGTGCCAGCAGCCCCGGGACAGGAGACGAACGGAATACTGAAGCTTTCTTT. Protein: CASSPGTGDERNTEAFF.

The rearrangement links TRBV2 to TRBJ2-1; D gene unclear. CDR3 length: 12 amino acids. Deletions cut 2 bases from V and 8 bases from J, with 7 bases between. Germline values: CDR1 SNHLY, CDR2 FYNNEI. The DNA of the CDR3 is TGTGCCAGCAGTGAATTCACTGATGAGCAGTTCTTC. Translation: CASSEFTDEQFF.

V is TRBV28 and J is TRBJ2-2; 8 bases fit TRBD1. The V gene's germline CDR1 is MDHEN and CDR2 SYDVKM. V was pared by 6 bases and J by 2 bases, with 5 bases of the junction left unmatched. The CDR3 has 15 amino acids. The CDR3 spells CASRIGQGNTGELFF. In DNA, the CDR3 is TGTGCCAGCAGGATAGGACAGGGCAACACCGGGGAGCTGTTTTTT.

This chain uses TRBV7-9 with TRBJ2-5; a weak D match, TRBD1 (5 bases). Trimming removed 3 bases from V and 2 bases from J, with 16 bases in between. The CDR3 totals 16 residues. The germline V gene has CDR1 SEHNR and CDR2 FQNEAQ (reference sequence). The CDR3 loop reads CASSFATPTGQETQYF. Here the CDR3 DNA reads TGTGCCAGCAGCTTCGCTACCCCTACAGGACAAGAGACCCAGTACTTC.